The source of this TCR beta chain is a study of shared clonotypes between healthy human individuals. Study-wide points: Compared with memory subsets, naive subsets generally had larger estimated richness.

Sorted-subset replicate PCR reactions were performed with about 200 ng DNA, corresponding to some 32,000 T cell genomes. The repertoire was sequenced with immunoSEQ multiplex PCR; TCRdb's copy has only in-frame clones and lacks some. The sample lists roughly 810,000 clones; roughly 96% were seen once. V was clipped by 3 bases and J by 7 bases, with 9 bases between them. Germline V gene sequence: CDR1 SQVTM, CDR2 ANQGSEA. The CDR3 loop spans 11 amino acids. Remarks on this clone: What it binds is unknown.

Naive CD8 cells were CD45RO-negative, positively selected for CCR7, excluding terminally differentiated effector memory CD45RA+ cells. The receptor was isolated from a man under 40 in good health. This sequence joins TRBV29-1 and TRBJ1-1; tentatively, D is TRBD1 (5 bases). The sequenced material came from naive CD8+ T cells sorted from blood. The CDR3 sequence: CSVDRDGEAFF. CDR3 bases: TGCAGCGTTGACCGGGACGGTGAAGCTTTCTTT.